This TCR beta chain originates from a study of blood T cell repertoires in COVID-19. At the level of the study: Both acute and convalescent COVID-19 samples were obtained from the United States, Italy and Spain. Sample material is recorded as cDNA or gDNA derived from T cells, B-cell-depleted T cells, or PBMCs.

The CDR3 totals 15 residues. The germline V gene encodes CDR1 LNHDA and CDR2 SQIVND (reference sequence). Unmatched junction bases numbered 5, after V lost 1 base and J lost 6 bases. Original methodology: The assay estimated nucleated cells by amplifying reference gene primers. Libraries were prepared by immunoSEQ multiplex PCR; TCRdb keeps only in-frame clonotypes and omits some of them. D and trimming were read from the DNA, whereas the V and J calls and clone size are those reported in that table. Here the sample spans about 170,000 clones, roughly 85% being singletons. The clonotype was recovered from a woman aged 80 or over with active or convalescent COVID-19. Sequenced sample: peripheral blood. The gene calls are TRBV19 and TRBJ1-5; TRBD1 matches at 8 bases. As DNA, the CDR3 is TGTGCCAGTAGTATAGCTCGACAGGGGTTTCAGCCCCAGCATTTT. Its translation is CASSIARQGFQPQHF. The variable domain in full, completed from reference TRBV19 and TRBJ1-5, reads DGGITQSPKYLFRKEGQNVTLSCEQNLNHDAMYWYRQDPGQGLRLIYYSQIVNDFQKGDIAEGYSVSREKKESFPLTVTSAQKNPTAFYLCASSIARQGFQPQHFGDGTRLSIL.